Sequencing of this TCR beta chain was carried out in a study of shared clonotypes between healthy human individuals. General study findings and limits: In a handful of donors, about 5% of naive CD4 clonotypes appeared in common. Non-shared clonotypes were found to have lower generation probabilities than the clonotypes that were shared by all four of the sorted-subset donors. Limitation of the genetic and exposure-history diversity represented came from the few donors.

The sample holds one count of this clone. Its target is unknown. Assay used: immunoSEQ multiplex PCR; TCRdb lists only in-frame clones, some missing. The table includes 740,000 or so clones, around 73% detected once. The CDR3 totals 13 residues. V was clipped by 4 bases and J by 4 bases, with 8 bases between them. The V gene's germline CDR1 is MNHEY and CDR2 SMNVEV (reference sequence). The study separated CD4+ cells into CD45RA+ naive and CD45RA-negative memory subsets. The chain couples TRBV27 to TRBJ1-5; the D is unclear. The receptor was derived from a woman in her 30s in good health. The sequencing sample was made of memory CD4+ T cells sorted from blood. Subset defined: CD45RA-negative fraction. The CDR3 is CASSSKRNQPQHF. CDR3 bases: TGTGCCAGCAGTTCGAAGAGAAATCAGCCCCAGCATTTT.